This T cell receptor beta chain is from a study of post-analysis software for immune sequencing data. This clonotype was seen just once. No antigen is known for it. The TCR beta cDNA libraries carried unique molecular identifiers. MiXCR was run by TCRdb on the PCR reads, yielding one entry per CDR3 protein. Of about 620,000 distinct CDR3 sequences listed, 44% are singletons. Findings of the study overall: The five TRBV segments detected at higher frequency in patients than in controls included TRBV5-6, TRBV5-1 and TRBV20-1.

Trimming left V 2 bases short and J 5 bases short, with 10 bases between. This CDR3 region has 13 residues. The sequenced material came from blood. This chain connects TRBV12-3 or TRBV12-4 to TRBJ2-7; a possible D gene is TRBD1 (5 bases). This TCR was recovered from a girl under 18 with multiple sclerosis. CDR3 nucleotide sequence: TGTGCCAGCAGTTTACTGGGGCCCCACGAGCAGTACTTC. Its translation is CASSLLGPHEQYF.